The T cell receptor (beta chain) described here comes from a study of post-analysis software for immune sequencing data. Overall study context: Several disease courses (relapsing-remitting, secondary progressive and progressive-relapsing) of multiple sclerosis were included. Study-wide points: Versus controls, multiple sclerosis patients showed significantly lower diversity (normalized Chao1). With TRBV5-6, TRBV5-1 and TRBV20-1 included, several TRBV segments were more frequent in patients than in controls.

Presence of unique molecular identifiers characterized the TCR beta cDNA libraries. TCRdb processed the PCR reads anew with MiXCR; each CDR3 protein has one entry. The sample includes hundreds of thousands of distinct CDR3 sequences, 44% of them seen just once. For this clonotype: Its cognate antigen is unknown.

V lost 6 bases, J lost 3 bases, and 14 bases lay in between. The CDR3 runs to 14 residues. V is TRBV12-3 or TRBV12-4 and J is TRBJ1-2, with no clear D. Sequencing used blood. The origin of this receptor is a girl between 10 and 17 years old with multiple sclerosis. The CDR3 region is CASSLTPADYGYTF. DNA of the CDR3: TGTGCCAGCAGCCTTACTCCGGCGGACTATGGCTACACCTTC.